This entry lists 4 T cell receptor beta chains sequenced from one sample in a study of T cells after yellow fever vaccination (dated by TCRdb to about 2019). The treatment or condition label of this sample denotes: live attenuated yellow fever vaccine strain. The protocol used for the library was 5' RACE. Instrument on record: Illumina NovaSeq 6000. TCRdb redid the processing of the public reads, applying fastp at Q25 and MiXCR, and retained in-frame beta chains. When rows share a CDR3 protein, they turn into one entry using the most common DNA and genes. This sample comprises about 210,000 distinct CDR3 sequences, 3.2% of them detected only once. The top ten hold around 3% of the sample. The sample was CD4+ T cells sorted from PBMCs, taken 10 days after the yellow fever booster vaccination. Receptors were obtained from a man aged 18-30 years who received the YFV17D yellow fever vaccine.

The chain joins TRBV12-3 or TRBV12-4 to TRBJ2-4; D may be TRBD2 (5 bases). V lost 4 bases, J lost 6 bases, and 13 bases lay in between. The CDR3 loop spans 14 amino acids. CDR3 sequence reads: CASSSSRDPNIQYF. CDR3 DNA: TGTGCCAGCAGTTCCTCACGGGATCCAAACATTCAGTACTTC.

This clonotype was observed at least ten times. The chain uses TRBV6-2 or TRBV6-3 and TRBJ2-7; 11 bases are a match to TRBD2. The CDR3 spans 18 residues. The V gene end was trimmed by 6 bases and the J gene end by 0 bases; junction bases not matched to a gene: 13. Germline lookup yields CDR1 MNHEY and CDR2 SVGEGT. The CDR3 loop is CASRHSSGGTSSSYEQYV. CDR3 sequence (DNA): TGTGCCAGCAGGCACTCTAGCGGGGGGACCTCCAGCTCCTACGAGCAGTACGTC.

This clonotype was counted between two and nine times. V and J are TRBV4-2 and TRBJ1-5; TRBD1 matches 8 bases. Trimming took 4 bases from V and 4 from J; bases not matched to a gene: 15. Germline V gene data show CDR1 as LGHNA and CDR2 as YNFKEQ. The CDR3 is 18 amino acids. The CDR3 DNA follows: TGTGCCAGCAGCCGCGAGGGGAGGACAGGGTCGGGAAATCAGCCCCAGCATTTT. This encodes CASSREGRTGSGNQPQHF.

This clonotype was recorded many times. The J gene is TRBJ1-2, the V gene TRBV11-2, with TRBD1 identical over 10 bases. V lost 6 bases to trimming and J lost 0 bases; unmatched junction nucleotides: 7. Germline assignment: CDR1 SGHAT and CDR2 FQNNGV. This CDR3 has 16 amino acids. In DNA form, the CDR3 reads TGTGCCAGCAGAAGGCCTGGGACAGGGGCTAACTATGGCTACACCTTC. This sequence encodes CASRRPGTGANYGYTF. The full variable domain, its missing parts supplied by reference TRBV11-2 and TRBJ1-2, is EAGVAQSPRYKIIEKRQSVAFWCNPISGHATLYWYQQILGQGPKLLIQFQNNGVVDDSQLPKDRFSAERLKGVDSTLKIQPAKLEDSAVYLCASRRPGTGANYGYTFGSGTRLTVV.